The 22 T cell receptor beta chains presented below share a single source sample, sequenced in a study of cytomegalovirus exposure and HLA in healthy donors. The PCR employed 60 Vbeta primers together with 13 Jbeta primers. The protocol was immunoSEQ multiplex PCR, while the TCRdb copy is restricted to in-frame clones and leaves out a portion. The data show some 140,000 clones, around 74% seen once. The sample comprised PBMCs. These receptor sequences come from a man aged 18 to 29 in good health and CMV-seronegative.

This chain joins TRBV4-1 and TRBJ2-7; D uncertain. The CDR3 covers 16 residues. Between the trimmed V and J ends, which lost 0 bases and 1 base, there was a span of 13 bases. Germline V gene sequence: CDR1 MGHRA, CDR2 YSYEKL. CDR3 protein: CASSQDEALRSYEQYF. In DNA form, the CDR3 reads TGCGCCAGCAGCCAAGATGAGGCCCTGAGGTCCTACGAGCAGTACTTC.

J is TRBJ2-7 and V is TRBV6-1, with no clear D. Trimming took off 6 bases at V and 3 bases at J, with 18 bases between the two ends. The CDR3 consists of 15 residues. Germline CDR1 reads MNHNS; CDR2 reads SASEGT. The CDR3 region is CASRATANADYEQYV. CDR3 in DNA: TGTGCCAGCAGGGCTACGGCAAATGCTGACTACGAGCAGTACGTC.

The chain recombines TRBV5-4 with TRBJ2-3; 9 positions agree with TRBD1. J gave up 3 bases and V 6 bases, and 5 bases lay outside the gene matches. Germline V lookup: CDR1 SGHNT, CDR2 YYREEE (reference sequence). CDR3 length equals 14 residues. CDR3 amino acids: CASTPDRGTDTQYF. Here the CDR3 DNA reads TGTGCCAGCACCCCGGACAGGGGAACAGATACGCAGTATTTT.

The V and J genes are TRBV7-9 and TRBJ2-2; 14 bases are shared with TRBD2. V was clipped by 10 bases and J by 6 bases; unmatched bases: 7. The CDR3 is made up of 15 amino acids. Germline loops: CDR1 SEHNR, CDR2 FQNEAQ (reference sequence). This CDR3 is CATRTSGGQAGELFF. The DNA for the CDR3 is TGTGCCACCCGGACTAGCGGGGGGCAAGCCGGGGAGCTGTTTTTT. The full variable domain, completed using reference TRBV7-9 and TRBJ2-2, is DTGVSQNPRHKITKRGQNVTFRCDPISEHNRLYWYRQTLGQGPEFLTYFQNEAQLEKSRLLSDRFSAERPKGSFSTLEIQRTEQGDSAMYLCATRTSGGQAGELFFGEGSRLTVL.

V and J are TRBV9 and TRBJ1-1; 8 bases map to TRBD1. V lost 4 bases to trimming and J lost 1 base; unmatched junction nucleotides: 3. CDR3 length: 14 amino acids. Per the germline V gene, CDR1 is SGDLS and CDR2 is YYNGEE. CDR3 sequence (DNA): TGTGCCAGCAGCCCAGGGACAGGGAACACTGAAGCTTTCTTT. Its protein is CASSPGTGNTEAFF.

This clone appeared once. CDR3 region: CASSLYAGEGYTF. CDR3 bases: TGTGCCAGCAGCTTGTATGCAGGGGAAGGCTACACCTTC. This rearrangement joins TRBV5-4 to TRBJ1-2; possibly TRBD1 for D (6 bases). Trimming pared 1 base from V and 8 bases from J, leaving 12 bases between. Germline V gene data show CDR1 as SGHNT and CDR2 as YYREEE (reference sequence). The CDR3 is 13 amino acids.

This clone was seen a handful of times. The chain carries TRBV4-3 and TRBJ2-6; a possible D gene is TRBD2 (7 bases). Trimming took 4 bases from V and 3 from J, leaving 13 bases between them. This CDR3 region has 16 residues. Looked up from germline, CDR1 is LGHNA and CDR2 is YSLEER. The CDR3 loop is CASSPLGGGGANVLTF. CDR3 nucleotide sequence: TGCGCCAGCAGCCCCTTAGGGGGGGGTGGGGCCAACGTCCTGACTTTC.

V is TRBV7-2 and J is TRBJ2-4; the D gene is possibly TRBD1 (5 bases). The CDR3 covers 11 residues. Between the trimmed V and J ends, which lost 4 bases and 15 bases, there was a span of 13 bases. The germline V gene encodes CDR1 SGHTA and CDR2 FQGNSA. CDR3 amino acids: CASSSTATRYF. CDR3 in DNA: TGTGCCAGCAGCTCGACAGCTACAAGGTACTTC.

This clone was observed a single time. The rearrangement joins TRBV7-3 to TRBJ1-1; D is uncertain. Per the germline V gene, CDR1 is SGHTA and CDR2 is FQGTGA. Trimming removed 3 bases from V and 1 base from J, with 9 bases in between. This CDR3 is 14 amino acids long. The CDR3 reads CASSFTVKNTEAFF. CDR3 sequence (DNA): TGTGCCAGCAGCTTCACGGTGAAGAACACTGAAGCTTTCTTT.

About this clone: One end of the junction fails to match germline, which may point to a read error. The rearrangement links TRBV7-6 to TRBJ2-6; D perhaps matches TRBD1 (5 bases). Per the germline V gene, CDR1 is SGHVS and CDR2 is FNYEAQ. There are 15 residues in the CDR3. For the CDR3, the DNA is TGTGCCAGCAGCCCCGGATACTCTGGGGCCAACGGCCTGACTTTC. It encodes CASSPGYSGANGLTF.

V is TRBV6-1 and J is TRBJ2-3; a weak D match, TRBD2 (6 bases). V was pared by 3 bases and J by 5 bases, with 12 bases between. Germline CDR1 MNHNS, CDR2 SASEGT. The CDR3 is made up of 14 amino acids. Here the CDR3 reads CASSEGGAGDTQYF. CDR3 DNA sequence: TGTGCCAGCAGTGAGGGCGGGGCGGGAGATACGCAGTATTTT.

This clone was counted a few times. The chain has TRBV2 and TRBJ1-2, with 9 bases matching TRBD1. Per the germline V gene, CDR1 is SNHLY and CDR2 is FYNNEI. The trim removed 6 bases at V and 8 bases at J, leaving 10 bases unmatched. The length of the CDR3 is 14 residues. The CDR3 is CASRDGTGLDGYTF. As DNA, the CDR3 is TGTGCCAGCAGGGACGGGACAGGGCTAGACGGCTACACCTTC.

A single count supports this clone. The V call is TRBV5-1, the J call TRBJ2-2; tentative D call: TRBD2 (6 bases). V lost 7 bases, J lost 6 bases, and 19 bases lay in between. This CDR3 is 15 amino acids long. Per germline, CDR1 SGHRS and CDR2 YFSETQ. The CDR3 bases are TGCGCCAGCCTGGAGGAGGGAGCTACAGCCGGGGAGCTGTTTTTT. It is translated as CASLEEGATAGELFF.

The chain is built from TRBV30 and TRBJ1-1; no clear D gene. The germline CDR1 and CDR2 sequences are GTSNPN and SVGIG (reference sequence). With 5 bases removed from V and 10 bases from J, the gap between germline ends came to 5 bases. The CDR3 is made up of 8 amino acids. In nucleotides, the CDR3 is TGTGCCTGGGGTAGAGCTTTCTTT. Its translation is CAWGRAFF.

The V call is TRBV5-1, the J call TRBJ2-5; D gene unclear. Trimming left V 4 bases short and J 3 bases short, with 7 bases between. Per the germline V gene, CDR1 is SGHRS and CDR2 is YFSETQ. The CDR3 has 12 amino acids. The CDR3, as DNA: TGCGCCAGCAGCCTTGAGGAAGAGACCCAGTACTTC. Translation: CASSLEEETQYF.

The chain uses TRBV27 and TRBJ2-1; D gene ambiguous. Looked up from germline, CDR1 is MNHEY and CDR2 is SMNVEV (reference sequence). Trimming left V 7 bases short and J 6 bases short, with 16 bases between. The CDR3 runs to 14 residues. CDR3 sequence (DNA): TGTGCCAGCAACCGGCACGGAGAGTCCAATGAGCAGTTCTTC. This gives the protein CASNRHGESNEQFF.

The chain carries TRBV6-5 and TRBJ1-1; D is ambiguous. CDR1 is MNHEY and CDR2 is SVGAGI in the germline V gene. The CDR3 extends over 13 amino acids. Trimming cost V 0 bases and J 6 bases, with 8 bases left between them. The CDR3 DNA follows: TGTGCCAGCAGTTACTCGGAGGGCGCTGAAGCTTTCTTT. This translates into CASSYSEGAEAFF.

The gene calls are TRBV21-1 and TRBJ2-7; the D call of TRBD1 is as the table states it, not checked on the DNA. TRBV21-1 constitutes a pseudogene. The CDR3 consists of 15 residues. Here the CDR3 reads CASSKRGAVSYEQYF. The CDR3 region has the DNA TGTGCCAGCAGCAAAAGGGGTGCCGTTTCCTACGAGCAGTACTTC.

This clone was detected a few times. The chain recombines TRBV10-3 with TRBJ1-3; 7 positions match TRBD1. V gave up 2 bases and J gave up 4 bases; unmatched junction bases: 8. Germline values: CDR1 ENHRY, CDR2 SYGVKD. The CDR3 consists of 16 residues. CDR3 amino acids: CAISEEETGRGNTIYF. The CDR3 DNA sequence: TGTGCCATCAGTGAGGAGGAGACAGGGAGGGGAAACACCATATATTTT.

This clone was observed a handful of times. The genes are TRBV4-3 and TRBJ1-1; D remains ambiguous. Trimming left V 1 base short and J 7 bases short, with 13 bases between. The CDR3 length is 14 residues. CDR1 and CDR2 from the germline V gene are LGHNA and YSLEER. In nucleotides, the CDR3 is TGCGCCAGCAGCCAAGTATCCGGGAGAGATGAAGCTTTCTTT. Translating gives CASSQVSGRDEAFF.

This chain links TRBV6-6 with TRBJ1-6; no clear D gene. The V end lost 6 bases, the J end lost 9 bases, and 15 bases lay between the germline ends. Germline lookup yields CDR1 MNHNY and CDR2 SVGAGI (reference sequence). The CDR3 runs 14 residues. The CDR3 DNA sequence: TGTGCCAGCAGATCGGCGGAGGGAAGTTCACCCCTCCACTTT. Its translation is CASRSAEGSSPLHF.

Notes on this clone: The junction does not match germline at one end; this may be a read error. V gene TRBV2 combines with J gene TRBJ2-4; TRBD2 matches 7 bases. This CDR3 is built from 15 residues. Germline V gives CDR1 SNHLY, CDR2 FYNNEI. The CDR3 nucleotides read TGTGCCAGCAGGGGGGGGGTGGGAGAATGGAACAGTCAGTACTTC. Protein product: CASRGGVGEWNSQYF.